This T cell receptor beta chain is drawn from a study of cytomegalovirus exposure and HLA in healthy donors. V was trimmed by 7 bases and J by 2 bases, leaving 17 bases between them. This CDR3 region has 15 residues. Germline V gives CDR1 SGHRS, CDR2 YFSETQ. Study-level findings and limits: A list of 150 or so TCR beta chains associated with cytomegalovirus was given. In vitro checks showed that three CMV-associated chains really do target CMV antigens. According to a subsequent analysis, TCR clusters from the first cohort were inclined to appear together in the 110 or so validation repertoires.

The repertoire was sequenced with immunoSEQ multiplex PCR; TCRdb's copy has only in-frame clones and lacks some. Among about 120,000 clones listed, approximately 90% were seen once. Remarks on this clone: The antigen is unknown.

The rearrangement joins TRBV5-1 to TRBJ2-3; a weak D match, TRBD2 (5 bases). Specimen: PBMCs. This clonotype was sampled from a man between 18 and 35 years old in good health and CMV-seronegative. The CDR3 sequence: CASVGGYTYTDTQYF. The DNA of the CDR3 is TGCGCCAGCGTCGGCGGGTACACTTACACAGATACGCAGTATTTT. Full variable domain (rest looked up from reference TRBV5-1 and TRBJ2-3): KAGVTQTPRYLIKTRGQQVTLSCSPISGHRSVSWYQQTPGQGLQFLFEYFSETQRNKGNFPGRFSGRQFSNSRSEMNVSTLELGDSALYLCASVGGYTYTDTQYFGPGTRLTVL.